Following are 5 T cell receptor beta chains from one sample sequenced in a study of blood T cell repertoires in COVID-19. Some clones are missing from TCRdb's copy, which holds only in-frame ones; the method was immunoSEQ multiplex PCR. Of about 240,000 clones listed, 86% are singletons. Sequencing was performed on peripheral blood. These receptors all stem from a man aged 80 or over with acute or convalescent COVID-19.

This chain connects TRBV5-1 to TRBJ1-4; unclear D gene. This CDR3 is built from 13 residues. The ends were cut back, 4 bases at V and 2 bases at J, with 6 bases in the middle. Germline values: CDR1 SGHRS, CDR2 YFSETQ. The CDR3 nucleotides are TGCGCCAGCAGCAAAGAGACTAATGAAAAACTGTTTTTT. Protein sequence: CASSKETNEKLFF.

CDR3: CASSQESSSGANVLTF. CDR3 nucleotide sequence: TGCGCCAGCAGCCAAGAGTCTAGCTCTGGGGCCAACGTCCTGACTTTC. V is TRBV4-1 and J is TRBJ2-6; D is undetermined. This CDR3 contains 16 residues. The V gene lost 0 bases and the J gene lost 0 bases, with 6 bases spanning the gap. CDR1 is MGHRA and CDR2 is YSYEKL in the germline V gene.

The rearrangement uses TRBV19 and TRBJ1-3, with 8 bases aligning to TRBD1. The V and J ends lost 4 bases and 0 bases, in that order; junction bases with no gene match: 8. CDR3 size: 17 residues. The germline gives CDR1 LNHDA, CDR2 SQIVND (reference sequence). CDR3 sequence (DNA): TGTGCCAGTAGTACGTTCCGGGACAGGTCCTCTGGAAACACCATATATTTT. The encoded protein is CASSTFRDRSSGNTIYF.

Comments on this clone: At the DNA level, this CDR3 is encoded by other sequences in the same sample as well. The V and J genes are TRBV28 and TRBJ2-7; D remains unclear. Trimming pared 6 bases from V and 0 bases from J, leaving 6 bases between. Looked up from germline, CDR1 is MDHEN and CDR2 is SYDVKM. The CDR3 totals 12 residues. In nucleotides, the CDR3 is TGTGCCAGCAGCCCTAGCTCCTACGAGCAGTACTTC. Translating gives CASSPSSYEQYF.

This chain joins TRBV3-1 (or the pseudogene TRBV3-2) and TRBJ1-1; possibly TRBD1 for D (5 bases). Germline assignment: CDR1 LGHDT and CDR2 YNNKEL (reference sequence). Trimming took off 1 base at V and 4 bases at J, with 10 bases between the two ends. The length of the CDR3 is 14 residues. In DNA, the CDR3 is TGTGCCAGCAGCCAAGGGTTAGGGGTCACTGAAGCTTTCTTT. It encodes CASSQGLGVTEAFF.